This entry concerns a single T cell receptor (beta chain). In the original workflow: Estimation of nucleated cell counts relied on the amplification of reference gene primers. TCRdb keeps only in-frame clones here, not all; method: immunoSEQ multiplex PCR. Clonal size and the V and J genes are those of that table, whereas D and trimming came from the DNA. The table lists roughly 200,000 clones, under 90% of them singletons, with 15% to 20% in the top ten. This specimen comes from a study of blood T cell repertoires in COVID-19. Study-level background: Whether acute or convalescent, the COVID-19 samples came from the United States, Italy and Spain. Sample material is recorded as cDNA or gDNA derived from T cells, B-cell-depleted T cells, or PBMCs.

Trimming cost V 3 bases and J 6 bases, with 14 bases left between them. CDR3 length equals 14 residues. The germline V gene has CDR1 SGHAT and CDR2 FQNNGV. While infection was still active, Seattle patients were enrolled and then followed longitudinally. What was sequenced was peripheral blood. This receptor was taken from a person aged 65-85 years with COVID-19, enrolled during active disease. V and J are TRBV11-2 and TRBJ1-1; maybe TRBD1 (6 bases). The CDR3 loop reads CASSFNRVLSEAFF. In nucleotides, the CDR3 is TGTGCCAGCAGCTTTAACAGGGTTTTATCTGAAGCTTTCTTT. Based on the CDR3 plus reference TRBV11-2 and TRBJ1-1, the full variable domain is EAGVAQSPRYKIIEKRQSVAFWCNPISGHATLYWYQQILGQGPKLLIQFQNNGVVDDSQLPKDRFSAERLKGVDSTLKIQPAKLEDSAVYLCASSFNRVLSEAFFGQGTRLTVV.